This T cell receptor (beta chain) was sequenced in a study of cytomegalovirus exposure and HLA in healthy donors. With regard to this clone: The antigen remains unidentified.

The PCR had 60 Vbeta and 13 Jbeta primers. Assay: immunoSEQ multiplex PCR; the TCRdb copy retains only in-frame clones and omits some. The sample table includes fewer than 85,000 clones. Findings and caveats of the study: An analysis done earlier found most TCR beta V segments productive about 87% or about 30% of the time.

This TCR derives from a middle-aged man in good health and CMV-seropositive. The sample comprised PBMCs.

The CDR3 reads CASSLGSPTEAFF. Here the CDR3 DNA reads TGTGCCAGCAGTCTAGGTTCACCCACTGAAGCTTTCTTT. The chain carries TRBV6-1 and TRBJ1-1; D is undetermined. Trimming left V 5 bases short and J 4 bases short, with 11 bases between. The CDR3 length is 13 residues. The germline CDR1 and CDR2 sequences are MNHNS and SASEGT.